These T cell receptor beta chains were read from a single sample in a study of cytomegalovirus exposure and HLA in healthy donors. Libraries were prepared by immunoSEQ multiplex PCR; TCRdb keeps only in-frame clonotypes and omits some of them. The sample consists of about 160,000 clones, roughly three quarters of them appearing once. What was sequenced was PBMCs. Receptors were obtained from a man between 35 and 55 years old in good health and CMV-seropositive. Each CDR3 is given with its conserved first and last residue. A D gene is named only where the DNA matches it firmly. A row's size may be missing; if present it is once, few, many or a size class.

TRBV10-3	-	-	TRBJ2-2	CAISFTGTSTGELFF	TGTGCCATCAGTTTTACCGGGACATCGACCGGGGAGCTGTTTTTT
TRBV11-2	TRBD1	-	TRBJ2-2	CASYPGGTGELFF	TGTGCCAGCTACCCAGGGGGAACCGGGGAGCTGTTTTTT
TRBV6-6	TRBD1	-	TRBJ1-1	CASSQQGAAEAFF	TGTGCCAGCAGTCAACAGGGGGCCGCTGAAGCTTTCTTT
TRBV7-2	-	-	TRBJ1-5	CASSLTGGAPGPQHF	TGTGCCAGCAGCTTAACCGGGGGTGCCCCGGGGCCCCAGCATTTT
TRBV29-1	-	-	TRBJ1-2	CSVEDQSRANYGYTF	TGCAGCGTTGAAGATCAAAGCAGGGCTAACTATGGCTACACCTTC
TRBV7-8	-	-	TRBJ1-1	CASSQIGGGWNTEAFF	TGTGCCAGCAGCCAAATCGGGGGGGGCTGGAACACTGAAGCTTTCTTT
TRBV7-6	-	-	TRBJ2-1	CASSPGALGNEQFF	TGTGCCAGCAGCCCAGGGGCCCTAGGGAATGAGCAGTTCTTC
TRBV7-2	TRBD2	-	TRBJ2-3	CASSLSGGKADTQYF	TGTGCCAGCAGCTTAAGCGGGGGGAAGGCAGATACGCAGTATTTT
TRBV4-3	-	-	TRBJ1-5	CASSQVRDSNQPQHF	TGCGCCAGCAGCCAAGTCCGGGATAGCAATCAGCCCCAGCATTTT
TRBV6-6	-	-	TRBJ2-6	CASSDNSGANVLTF	TGTGCCAGCAGTGACAACTCTGGGGCCAACGTCCTGACTTTC
TRBV7-8	TRBD1	once	TRBJ1-3	CASSRGQADTIYF	TGTGCCAGCAGCCGGGGACAGGCTGACACCATATATTTT
TRBV15	-	-	TRBJ1-2	CATTPGGPNYGYTF	TGTGCCACCACTCCGGGGGGTCCCAACTATGGCTACACCTTC
TRBV6-5	-	-	TRBJ1-1	CASSSGHARTSEAFF	TGTGCCAGCAGCTCAGGACACGCCAGAACCTCTGAAGCTTTCTTT
TRBV7-9	TRBD1	-	TRBJ2-1	CASSLGGWDRDIEQFF	TGTGCCAGCAGCTTAGGGGGATGGGACAGGGATATTGAGCAGTTCTTC
TRBV30	TRBD2	once	TRBJ2-1	CAWSVGGGNEQFF	TGTGCCTGGAGTGTGGGCGGGGGCAATGAGCAGTTCTTC
TRBV4-2	TRBD1	-	TRBJ2-7	CASSRVGTGIYEQYF	TGTGCCAGCAGCCGGGTTGGGACAGGGATTTACGAGCAGTACTTC
TRBV5-6	-	once	TRBJ1-2	CASSPVDRSYGYTF	TGTGCCAGCAGCCCAGTTGACAGAAGCTATGGCTACACCTTC
TRBV19	-	few	TRBJ1-4	CASSTHLGSEKLFF	TGTGCCAGTAGTACTCATCTGGGGAGTGAAAAACTGTTTTTT
TRBV10-3	TRBD1	-	TRBJ2-7	CAISEIGQGPYEQYF	TGTGCCATCAGTGAGATTGGACAGGGGCCCTACGAGCAGTACTTC
TRBV6-4	-	medium-sized	TRBJ1-1	CASSDRGNTEAFF	TGTGCCAGCAGTGACAGGGGGAACACTGAAGCTTTCTTT
TRBV9	-	once	TRBJ2-2	CASSALVNTGELFF	TGTGCCAGCAGCGCTCTAGTGAACACCGGGGAGCTGTTTTTT
TRBV29-1	-	-	TRBJ1-1	CSVGLVGTEAFF	TGCAGCGTGGGGCTTGTCGGCACTGAAGCTTTCTTT
TRBV9	-	-	TRBJ1-1	CASSDRVHTEAFF	TGTGCCAGCAGCGACAGGGTTCACACTGAAGCTTTCTTT
TRBV19	-	-	TRBJ2-1	CASRTASSYNEQFF	TGTGCCAGTAGGACCGCTAGCTCCTACAATGAGCAGTTCTTC
TRBV4-1	-	-	TRBJ2-7	CASSQDQGGPYEQYF	TGCGCCAGCAGCCAAGATCAAGGCGGTCCCTACGAGCAGTACTTC
TRBV27	-	few	TRBJ2-7	CASSLQGAPHYEQYF	TGTGCCAGCAGTTTACAAGGGGCGCCCCACTACGAGCAGTACTTC
TRBV5-8	TRBD2	-	TRBJ2-1	CASSSGLGDSEQFF	TGTGCCAGCAGCTCAGGACTAGGAGACAGTGAGCAGTTCTTC
TRBV2	TRBD2	-	TRBJ2-2	CASSGGTTNTGELFF	TGTGCCAGCAGCGGTGGGACTACGAACACCGGGGAGCTGTTTTTT
TRBV11-2	-	few	TRBJ1-2	CASSLEGAANYGYTF	TGTGCCAGCAGCTTAGAGGGGGCTGCTAACTATGGCTACACCTTC
TRBV27	-	-	TRBJ1-6	CASSLEGTSPLHF	TGTGCCAGCAGTTTGGAGGGAACTTCACCCCTCCACTTT
TRBV19	TRBD1	-	TRBJ1-1	CASSTQGASTEAFF	TGTGCCAGTAGTACCCAGGGGGCCAGCACTGAAGCTTTCTTT
TRBV11-3	-	few	TRBJ2-7	CASSSGRTDREGQYF	TGTGCCAGCAGCTCCGGACGGACAGACCGTGAGGGGCAGTACTTC
TRBV6-1	TRBD1	-	TRBJ2-1	CASSSGQVPYNEQFF	TGTGCCAGCAGTTCAGGACAGGTCCCATACAATGAGCAGTTCTTC
TRBV5-1	TRBD1	-	TRBJ2-5	CASSLAGQGQYF	TGCGCCAGCAGCTTGGCCGGACAGGGGCAGTACTTC